This passage covers 9 T cell receptor beta chains from one sample sequenced in a study of human T cells and chemical hapten exposure. As to time point: pre-sensitization, week 0. The treatment is: therapeutic diphenylcyclopropenone sensitization with weekly scalp DPC. In TCRdb, the RACE reads were re-called with MiXCR into one record per CDR3 protein. This table has 85,000 to 90,000 distinct CDR3 sequences, nearly 10% appearing once. The sample in question was whole blood, obtained in connection with sensitization to the hapten diphenylcyclopropenone (DPC). Receptor source: a woman aged 40 to 49 with alopecia areata. Some clones in this sample may be carry-over from other donors' samples.

The sample holds many counts of this clonotype. J is TRBJ2-1 and V is TRBV20-1; TRBD1 matches at 7 bases. This CDR3 spans 14 amino acids. Trimming removed 5 bases from V and 6 bases from J; junction bases left unmatched: 10. Germline lookup yields CDR1 DFQATT and CDR2 SNEGSKA (reference sequence). The CDR3 DNA reads as TGCAGTGCTGGCCGACAGGGACCGTCCAATGAGCAGTTCTTC. This sequence encodes CSAGRQGPSNEQFF.

V usage is TRBV4-1 and J usage is TRBJ1-2; D perhaps matches TRBD1 (5 bases). V dropped 1 base and J dropped 5 bases, with 14 bases sitting between them. This CDR3 is 15 amino acids long. The germline gives CDR1 MGHRA, CDR2 YSYEKL. This chain's CDR3 is CASSQGIRGYYGYTF. DNA of the CDR3: TGCGCCAGCAGCCAAGGAATTCGGGGGTATTATGGCTACACCTTC.

This clonotype was observed a handful of times. The chain employs TRBV29-1 and TRBJ2-7; D possibly corresponds to TRBD2 (5 bases). In germline, CDR1 is SQVTM, CDR2 ANQGSEA. V was cut by 4 bases and J by 6 bases, with 13 bases left in between. This CDR3 has 12 residues. This CDR3 reads CSVARGYGEQYF. Written as DNA, the CDR3 is TGCAGCGTTGCCCGGGGATACGGCGAGCAGTACTTC.

This clonotype appeared a few times. The V call is TRBV7-9, the J call TRBJ2-4; D is unresolved. Looked up from germline, CDR1 is SEHNR and CDR2 is FQNEAQ (reference sequence). The CDR3 is 16 residues long. The V end lost 5 bases, the J end lost 0 bases, and 14 bases lay between the germline ends. Here the CDR3 reads CASSPSVILAKNIQYF. In DNA form, the CDR3 reads TGTGCCAGCAGCCCCAGTGTTATCCTAGCCAAAAACATTCAGTACTTC.

A word on this clonotype: Possible read error: a much larger clone is one base away. CDR3 loop: CASSQKSGGAGTQYF. The CDR3 DNA is TGCGCCAGCAGCCAAAAAAGCGGGGGGGCAGGTACGCAGTATTTT. The chain combines TRBV4-3 with TRBJ2-3; 10 bases are shared with TRBD2. The J segment lost 8 bases and the V segment lost 2 bases, leaving 7 bases of the junction unmatched. Germline V gives CDR1 LGHNA, CDR2 YSLEER. CDR3 length equals 15 residues.

There are many counts of this clonotype. The chain carries TRBV10-3 and TRBJ1-2; 7 nucleotides match TRBD1. The trim removed 4 bases at V and 0 bases at J, leaving 5 bases unmatched. The CDR3 length is 15 residues. Germline assignment: CDR1 ENHRY and CDR2 SYGVKD. The CDR3 here is CAISATGVSNYGYTF. For the CDR3, the DNA is TGTGCCATCAGTGCCACAGGGGTCTCTAACTATGGCTACACCTTC.

A few counts support this clonotype. The rearrangement links TRBV7-9 to TRBJ2-3, with 7 bases fitting TRBD1. CDR3 length: 15 residues. V was clipped by 2 bases and J by 3 bases; unmatched bases: 5. Germline-derived CDR1 and CDR2 are SEHNR and FQNEAQ (reference sequence). Here the CDR3 reads CASSLRDRATDTQYF. In nucleotides, the CDR3 is TGTGCCAGCAGCTTAAGGGACAGAGCTACAGATACGCAGTATTTT.

This clonotype was observed at least ten times. The chain joins TRBV6-4 to TRBJ2-3; 8 nucleotides align to TRBD2. Looked up from germline, CDR1 is MRHNA and CDR2 is SNTAGT. This CDR3 has 15 residues. V gave up 0 bases and J gave up 1 base; unmatched junction bases: 0. The CDR3 coding sequence is TGTGCCAGCAGTGACTCTAGCGGGGGCACAGATACGCAGTATTTT. It specifies CASSDSSGGTDTQYF.

This clonotype was found many times. The rearrangement uses TRBV6-2 or TRBV6-3 and TRBJ2-1; 7 bases map to TRBD1. V shed 4 bases and J 6 bases; nucleotides not matched to a gene: 12. Germline V gene data show CDR1 as MNHEY and CDR2 as SVGEGT. There are 16 residues in the CDR3. In DNA form, the CDR3 reads TGTGCCAGCAGTTCTAGGACAGGACCGATTAGCAATGAGCAGTTCTTC. It is translated as CASSSRTGPISNEQFF.